This T cell receptor beta chain was identified during a study of T cells in Graves' hyperthyroidism and ophthalmopathy. Study-wide points: With a median lead of around 6.7 months before onset, the model predicted ophthalmopathy. Most thyroid-expanded clonotypes above 0.001 were also found in blood.

The investigators amplified TCR beta CDR3 regions from RNA transcripts. The HTBI primer set drove a first-round RT-PCR of the TCR CDR3. TCRdb itself ran the multiplex PCR reads through MiXCR, one entry per CDR3 protein. The table records approximately 300,000 distinct CDR3 sequences, about 15% of them present only once. This clonotype came up many times. Its antigen is currently unknown. PBMCs were derived from around 10 ml fresh peripheral blood. The CDR3 is 15 amino acids. Germline loops: CDR1 MNHEY, CDR2 SVGEGT. V was clipped by 5 bases and J by 4 bases, with 17 bases between them. The TCR was taken from a woman aged 60-75 years with Graves' ophthalmopathy. The sequenced sample consisted of blood. The V and J genes are TRBV6-2 or TRBV6-3 and TRBJ2-5; no clear D gene. The chain's CDR3 is CASSVGPRVGETQYF. CDR3 nucleotide sequence: TGTGCCAGCAGTGTCGGCCCCCGGGTGGGAGAGACCCAGTACTTC.